This T cell receptor beta chain comes out of a study of identical twins. Study-wide results and caveats: Beta out-of-frame sequences showed weaker excess twin sharing.

This clonotype was detected a few times. No antigen is known for it. TCRdb recomputed calls from the 5' RACE reads with MiXCR, one row per CDR3 protein. This table holds some 330,000 distinct CDR3 sequences, roughly 9% found once. V lost 2 bases to trimming and J lost 5 bases; unmatched junction nucleotides: 3. Per the germline V gene, CDR1 is LGHDT and CDR2 is YNNKEL (reference sequence). This CDR3 spans 14 amino acids. The chain joins TRBV3-1 to TRBJ1-5; TRBD1 matches at 7 bases. The sequencing input was naive T cells sorted from blood. This TCR came from a woman aged 45 to 65 in good health. CDR3 DNA: TGTGCCAGCAGCCAAACAGGGGATTATCAGCCCCAGCATTTT. Protein product: CASSQTGDYQPQHF.